Listed below are T cell receptor beta chains from one sample, sequenced in a study of OX40 agonist ivuxolimab in advanced cancers. Sequencing was performed with immunoSEQ multiplex PCR; in TCRdb, only in-frame clones are kept and a portion is missing. The table has around 69,000 clones, around 88% seen once. This sample comprised CD4+ or CD8+ T cells sorted from blood, obtained in a trial of the OX40 agonist ivuxolimab. The receptor set was obtained from an adult with an advanced solid tumor such as melanoma, head and neck, liver or kidney cancer. Both conserved end residues are part of each CDR3. The order of the fields is J gene, V gene, D gene, clone size, CDR3 protein, CDR3 DNA. A D gene is named only where the DNA matches it firmly. Some rows mark clone size as missing; the rest say once, few, many or name a class of expanded clone.

TRBJ1-6 | TRBV5-1 | - | once | CASSPGFGIDNSPLHF | TGCGCCAGCAGCCCGGGATTCGGGATCGATAATTCACCCCTCCACTTT
TRBJ2-4 | TRBV19 | - | - | CASSITGYGAAKNIQYF | TGTGCCAGTAGTATCACAGGGTACGGGGCCGCCAAAAACATTCAGTACTTC
TRBJ2-7 | TRBV27 | - | - | CASRENRVPYEQYF | TGTGCCAGCAGAGAGAACAGGGTACCCTACGAGCAGTACTTC
TRBJ1-2 | TRBV10-3 | - | - | CAIRLGGAGYTF | TGTGCCATCAGGCTTGGGGGCGCTGGCTACACCTTC
TRBJ1-1 | TRBV11-2 | - | - | CASSLQGMMNTEAFF | TGTGCCAGCAGCTTACAGGGGATGATGAACACTGAAGCTTTCTTT
TRBJ2-5 | TRBV10-3 | - | - | CAIRGEGQETQYF | TGTGCCATCAGGGGGGAAGGCCAAGAGACCCAGTACTTC
TRBJ2-5 | TRBV25-1 | - | - | CASSVPGPQETQYF | TGTGCCAGCAGTGTACCGGGACCACAAGAGACCCAGTACTTC
TRBJ2-2 | TRBV7-6 | - | - | CASSRAGRGNTGELFF | TGTGCCAGCAGTCGAGCTGGGCGGGGGAACACCGGGGAGCTGTTTTTT
TRBJ2-5 | TRBV14 | TRBD1 | - | CASSPRTGKGETQYF | TGTGCCAGCAGTCCTAGGACAGGGAAAGGAGAGACCCAGTACTTC
TRBJ2-3 | TRBV27 | - | - | CASSSPGPQTQYF | TGTGCCAGCAGTTCCCCTGGCCCTCAAACGCAGTATTTT
TRBJ2-3 | TRBV6-5 | - | - | CASSRTMGNPDTQYF | TGTGCCAGCAGTAGAACCATGGGTAACCCAGATACGCAGTATTTT
TRBJ1-1 | TRBV11-1 | TRBD1 | - | CASSLLRDRGTNTEAFF | TGTGCCAGCAGCTTATTGCGGGACAGGGGAACGAACACTGAAGCTTTCTTT